A single sample is the source of the 18 T cell receptor beta chains below, sequenced in a study of shared clonotypes between healthy human individuals. Some clones are missing from TCRdb's copy, which holds only in-frame ones; the method was immunoSEQ multiplex PCR. In the table there are about 1.4 million clones, around 97% of which are singletons. The sequenced material came from naive CD4+ T cells sorted from blood. Sample subset: CD45RA+ positively selected. These receptors were taken from a man younger than 40 in good health.

The genes are TRBV21-1 and TRBJ1-5. TRBV21-1 is classified as a pseudogene. The CDR3 spans 12 residues. CDR3 residues: CASHNGHQPQHF. CDR3 in DNA: TGTGCCAGCCATAACGGTCATCAGCCCCAGCATTTT.

The gene calls are TRBV10-1 and TRBJ2-7, with D hard to call. The CDR3 is made up of 9 amino acids. V was clipped by 8 bases and J by 4 bases, with 3 bases between them. The germline V gene has CDR1 WNHNN and CDR2 SYGVQD (reference sequence). This CDR3 is CASGYEQYF. In nucleotides, the CDR3 is TGCGCCAGCGGGTACGAGCAGTACTTC.

This chain connects TRBV5-8 to TRBJ2-2; a possible D gene is TRBD1 (5 bases). Germline V lookup: CDR1 SGHTS, CDR2 YDEGEE. The CDR3 is made up of 17 amino acids. V lost 0 bases to trimming and J lost 0 bases, with 12 bases between them. This CDR3 is CASSLVQGYPNTGELFF. The CDR3 bases are TGTGCCAGCAGCTTGGTTCAGGGCTACCCGAACACCGGGGAGCTGTTTTTT.

The genes are TRBV5-1 and TRBJ2-2, with 7 positions matching TRBD1. Losses at the gene ends were 3 bases for V and 5 bases for J; bases not matched to a gene: 10. Germline CDR1 is SGHRS and CDR2 is YFSETQ. The CDR3 length is 16 residues. The CDR3 nucleotides read TGCGCCAGCAGCTCCATGTTACAGGGGAGTACCGGGGAGCTGTTTTTT. Translated, it gives CASSSMLQGSTGELFF.

This clone was seen more than once but under ten times. The V gene is TRBV7-9, the J gene TRBJ2-5; D remains ambiguous. The CDR3 contains 14 residues. The V and J ends lost 1 base and 7 bases respectively, with 13 bases between them. Germline V gives CDR1 SEHNR, CDR2 FQNEAQ (reference sequence). CDR3 in amino acids: CASSLVVGTGTQYF. The CDR3 DNA reads as TGTGCCAGCAGCTTAGTTGTGGGTACCGGGACCCAGTACTTC.

The rearrangement uses TRBV21-1 and TRBJ2-3; the DNA was not compared with TRBD2, the D call given in the table. TRBV21-1 is marked as a pseudogene. The CDR3 is 14 residues long. The CDR3 loop reads CAGPSGRSTDTQYF. CDR3 coding DNA: TGTGCCGGACCTAGCGGGAGAAGCACAGATACGCAGTATTTT.

The chain is built from TRBV5-4 and TRBJ2-5; D call uncertain. The germline gives CDR1 SGHNT, CDR2 YYREEE (reference sequence). Trimming removed 1 base from V and 4 bases from J, with 5 bases in between. The CDR3 covers 12 residues. In DNA form, the CDR3 reads TGTGCCAGCAGCTTGTGGTCAGAGACCCAGTACTTC. Translated, it gives CASSLWSETQYF.

The chain carries TRBV11-1 and TRBJ2-1, with 15 bases matching TRBD2. CDR1 is SGHAT and CDR2 is FQDESV in the germline V gene (reference sequence). This CDR3 contains 16 residues. Germline trimming cut 5 bases from V and 6 bases from J; bases unmatched to any gene: 5. CDR3 sequence (DNA): TGTGCCAGCAGCCGGACTAGCGGGAGGGCGGGCAATGAGCAGTTCTTC. Amino acids: CASSRTSGRAGNEQFF.

V usage is TRBV5-1 and J usage is TRBJ2-2; unclear D gene. Trimming stripped 3 bases from V and 5 bases from J, with 11 bases between. The germline V gene encodes CDR1 SGHRS and CDR2 YFSETQ. The CDR3 is made up of 14 amino acids. The CDR3 coding sequence is TGCGCCAGCAGCTCGAGCCAGAAGACCGGGGAGCTGTTTTTT. Encoded protein: CASSSSQKTGELFF. Together with reference TRBV5-1 and TRBJ2-2, the CDR3 gives the full variable domain: KAGVTQTPRYLIKTRGQQVTLSCSPISGHRSVSWYQQTPGQGLQFLFEYFSETQRNKGNFPGRFSGRQFSNSRSEMNVSTLELGDSALYLCASSSSQKTGELFFGEGSRLTVL.

Concerning this clone itself: Its ends do not fully match the called genes, so a read error is possible. This chain links TRBV7-3 with TRBJ2-1; 14 bases line up with TRBD2. The CDR3 extends over 13 amino acids. The germline CDR1 and CDR2 sequences are SGHTA and FQGTGA. CDR3 in DNA: TGTGCCAGCAGCAGTATTGGGACTAGCGGGAGAATCTTC. This codes for CASSSIGTSGRIF.

The chain carries TRBV7-2 and TRBJ2-3; weak D call: TRBD1 (5 bases). This CDR3 is built from 14 residues. Germline loops: CDR1 SGHTA, CDR2 FQGNSA. With 2 bases removed from V and 5 bases from J, the gap between germline ends came to 11 bases. Here the CDR3 reads CASSLSRAEDTQYF. In nucleotides, the CDR3 is TGTGCCAGCAGCTTATCCAGGGCTGAAGATACGCAGTATTTT.

The chain links TRBV29-1 to TRBJ1-4; D unresolved. Germline V lookup: CDR1 SQVTM, CDR2 ANQGSEA. The CDR3 runs 12 residues. V was shortened by 5 bases and J by 8 bases, with 12 bases between the two germline ends. The CDR3 sequence is CSVSTLGEKLFF. As DNA, the CDR3 is TGCAGCGTTTCAACACTTGGCGAAAAACTGTTTTTT.

This clone showed up just once. Other DNA sequences in the same sample also yield this CDR3. The rearrangement links TRBV19 to TRBJ2-7, with D possibly TRBD1 on 5 matching bases. V was trimmed by 3 bases and J by 2 bases, leaving 11 bases between them. The CDR3 is 14 amino acids. Germline V lookup: CDR1 LNHDA, CDR2 SQIVND (reference sequence). The CDR3 loop reads CASSIAAGTYEQYF. The CDR3 DNA is TGTGCCAGTAGTATCGCGGCAGGGACCTACGAGCAGTACTTC.

V usage is TRBV7-6 and J usage is TRBJ2-1; 7 bases map to TRBD2. Germline CDR1 is SGHVS and CDR2 is FNYEAQ. This CDR3 contains 16 residues. J lost 4 bases, V lost 1 base, and 7 bases had no gene match. This CDR3 reads CASSLEGTTGYNEQFF. The CDR3 coding sequence is TGTGCCAGCAGCTTAGAGGGGACTACTGGTTACAATGAGCAGTTCTTC.

J is TRBJ1-3 and V is TRBV7-6; 7 bases are shared with TRBD1. Per the germline V gene, CDR1 is SGHVS and CDR2 is FNYEAQ. With 3 bases clipped from V and 1 base from J, the junction kept 6 bases outside the gene matches. The CDR3 spans 16 residues. The CDR3 loop is CASSLAMTGSGNTIYF. CDR3 nucleotide sequence: TGTGCCAGCAGCTTGGCCATGACAGGGTCTGGAAACACCATATATTTT.

This rearrangement joins TRBV9 to TRBJ2-5; 10 positions match TRBD2. This CDR3 spans 15 amino acids. The V segment lost 0 bases and the J segment 4 bases; nucleotides outside the gene matches: 3. Germline CDR1 SGDLS, CDR2 YYNGEE. The CDR3 sequence is CASSVGLAGAETQYF. The CDR3 region has the DNA TGTGCCAGCAGCGTAGGGCTAGCGGGAGCAGAGACCCAGTACTTC.

This chain uses TRBV9 with TRBJ2-7; weak D call: TRBD2 (5 bases). This CDR3 region has 15 residues. CDR1 and CDR2 from the germline V gene are SGDLS and YYNGEE. Trimming took off 4 bases at V and 4 bases at J, with 18 bases between the two ends. The DNA of the CDR3 is TGTGCCAGCAGCCCTACACTAGGCCACTCGTACGAGCAGTACTTC. Its protein is CASSPTLGHSYEQYF.

The CDR3 DNA reads as TGCGCCAGCAGCCAAATTAGGCAGGGGGGGGAGACCCAGTACTTC. Translated, it gives CASSQIRQGGETQYF. This chain connects TRBV4-1 to TRBJ2-5; D tentatively reads TRBD1 or TRBD2 (7 bases each). Per the germline V gene, CDR1 is MGHRA and CDR2 is YSYEKL. This CDR3 comprises 15 residues. Trimming stripped 2 bases from V and 5 bases from J, with 15 bases between.